This T cell receptor (beta chain) was recorded in a study of T cells in Graves' hyperthyroidism and ophthalmopathy. Across the study: Sampling of peripheral blood happened at initial diagnosis, prior to any treatment.

General study results and limits: Blood also showed most of the thyroid clonotypes that were expanded above 0.001.

Unmatched junction bases numbered 8, after V lost 6 bases and J lost 1 base. This CDR3 comprises 15 residues. Germline values: CDR1 ENHRY, CDR2 SYGVKD. With regard to this clonotype: The target antigen is unknown.

Authors of the study amplified TCR beta CDR3 regions from RNA transcripts. First-round RT-PCR targeting the TCR CDR3 was performed with the HTBI primer set. MiXCR, run by TCRdb on the multiplex PCR reads, gives a single entry per CDR3 protein. The sample has roughly 570,000 distinct CDR3 sequences, approximately 14% seen once. Subjects aged 18 to 65 presented with newly diagnosed hyperthyroidism of less than 2 months' duration. The rearrangement links TRBV10-3 to TRBJ2-7; 8 positions agree with TRBD1. The material sequenced was blood. The receptor was isolated from a woman aged 25 to 39 with Graves' hyperthyroidism. The CDR3, as DNA: TGTGCCATCAGACCGGACAGGGTAGTGTCCTACGAGCAGTACTTC. Translated: CAIRPDRVVSYEQYF.